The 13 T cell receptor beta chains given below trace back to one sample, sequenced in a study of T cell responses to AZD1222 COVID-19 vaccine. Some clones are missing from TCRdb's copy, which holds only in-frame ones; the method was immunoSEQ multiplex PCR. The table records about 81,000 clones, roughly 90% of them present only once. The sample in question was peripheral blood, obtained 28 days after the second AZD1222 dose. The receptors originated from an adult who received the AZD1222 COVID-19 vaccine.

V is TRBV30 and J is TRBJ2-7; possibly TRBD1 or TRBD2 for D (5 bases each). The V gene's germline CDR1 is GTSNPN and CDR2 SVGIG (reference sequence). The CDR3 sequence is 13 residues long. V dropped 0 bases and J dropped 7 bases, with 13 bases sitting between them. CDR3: CAWSVGGLGEQYF. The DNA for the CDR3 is TGTGCCTGGAGTGTTGGGGGATTGGGGGAGCAGTACTTC.

The CDR3 here is CASSGFGGLGPNTDTQYF. The CDR3 DNA reads TGTGCCAGCAGTGGGTTCGGGGGACTAGGGCCCAACACAGATACGCAGTATTTT. V and J are TRBV2 and TRBJ2-3; 8 bases map to TRBD2. CDR1 is SNHLY, CDR2 FYNNEI, per germline. The CDR3 covers 18 residues. V trimming: 4 bases; J trimming: 2 bases; junction bases outside the gene matches: 14.

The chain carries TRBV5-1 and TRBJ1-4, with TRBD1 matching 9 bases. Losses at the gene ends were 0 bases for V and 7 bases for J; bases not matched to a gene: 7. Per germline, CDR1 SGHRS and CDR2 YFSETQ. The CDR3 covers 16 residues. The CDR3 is CASSLAPTGGGEKLFF. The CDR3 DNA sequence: TGCGCCAGCAGCTTGGCCCCGACAGGGGGGGGTGAAAAACTGTTTTTT.

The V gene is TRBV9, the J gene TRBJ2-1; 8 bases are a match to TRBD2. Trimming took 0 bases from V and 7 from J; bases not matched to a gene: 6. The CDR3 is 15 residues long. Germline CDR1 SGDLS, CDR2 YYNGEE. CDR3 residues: CASSVGGAGANEQFF. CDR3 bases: TGTGCCAGCAGCGTAGGCGGAGCGGGAGCTAATGAGCAGTTCTTC.

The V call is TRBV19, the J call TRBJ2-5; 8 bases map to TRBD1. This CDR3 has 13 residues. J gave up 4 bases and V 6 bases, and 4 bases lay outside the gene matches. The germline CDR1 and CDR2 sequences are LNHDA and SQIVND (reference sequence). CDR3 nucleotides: TGTGCCAGTAGCTCCAGGGGGCTAGAGACCCAGTACTTC. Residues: CASSSRGLETQYF.

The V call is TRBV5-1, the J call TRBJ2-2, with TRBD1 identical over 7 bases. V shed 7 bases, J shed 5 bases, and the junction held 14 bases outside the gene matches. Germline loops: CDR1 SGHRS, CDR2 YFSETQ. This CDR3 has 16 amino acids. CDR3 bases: TGCGCCAGCCGAGTAATGCCGGGACAGACGACCGGGGAGCTGTTTTTT. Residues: CASRVMPGQTTGELFF.

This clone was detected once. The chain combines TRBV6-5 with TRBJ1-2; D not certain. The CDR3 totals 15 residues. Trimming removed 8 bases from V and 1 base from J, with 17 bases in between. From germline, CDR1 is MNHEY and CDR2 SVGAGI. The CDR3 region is CASQDIRLNNYGYTF. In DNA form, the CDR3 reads TGTGCCAGCCAAGACATCAGGCTTAATAACTATGGCTACACCTTC.

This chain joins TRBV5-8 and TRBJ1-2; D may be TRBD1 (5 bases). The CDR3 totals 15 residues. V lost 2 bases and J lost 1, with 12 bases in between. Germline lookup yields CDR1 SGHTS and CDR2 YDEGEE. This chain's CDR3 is CASSFRDRSNYGYTF. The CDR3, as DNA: TGTGCCAGCAGCTTTCGGGACCGCAGTAACTATGGCTACACCTTC.

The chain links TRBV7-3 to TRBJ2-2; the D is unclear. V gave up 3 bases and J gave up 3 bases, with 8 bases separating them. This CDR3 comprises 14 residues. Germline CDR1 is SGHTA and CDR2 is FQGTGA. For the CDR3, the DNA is TGTGCCAGCAGCTTTCATCGGGACACCGGGGAGCTGTTTTTT. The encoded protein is CASSFHRDTGELFF.

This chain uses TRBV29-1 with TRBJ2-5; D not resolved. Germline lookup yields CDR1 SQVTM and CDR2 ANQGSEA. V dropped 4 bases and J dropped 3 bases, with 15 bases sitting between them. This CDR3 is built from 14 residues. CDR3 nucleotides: TGCAGCGTTGGTTATGGGTTGGGGAAAGAGACCCAGTACTTC. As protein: CSVGYGLGKETQYF.

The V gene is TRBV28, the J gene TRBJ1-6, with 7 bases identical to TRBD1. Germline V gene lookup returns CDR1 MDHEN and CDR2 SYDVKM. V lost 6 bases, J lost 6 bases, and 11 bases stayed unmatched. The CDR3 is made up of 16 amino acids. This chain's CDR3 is CASRLQTGNLNSPLHF. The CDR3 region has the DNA TGTGCCAGCAGACTCCAGACAGGGAACCTTAATTCACCCCTCCACTTT. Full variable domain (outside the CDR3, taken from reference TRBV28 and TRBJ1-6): DVKVTQSSRYLVKRTGEKVFLECVQDMDHENMFWYRQDPGLGLRLIYFSYDVKMKEKGDIPEGYSVSREKKERFSLILESASTNQTSMYLCASRLQTGNLNSPLHFGNGTRLTVT.

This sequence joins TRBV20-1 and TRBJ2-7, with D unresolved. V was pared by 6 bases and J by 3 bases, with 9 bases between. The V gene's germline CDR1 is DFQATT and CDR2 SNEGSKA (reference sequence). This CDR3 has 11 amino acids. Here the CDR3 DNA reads TGCAGTGCCAGGCTCAGCTACGAGCAGTACTTC. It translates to CSARLSYEQYF.

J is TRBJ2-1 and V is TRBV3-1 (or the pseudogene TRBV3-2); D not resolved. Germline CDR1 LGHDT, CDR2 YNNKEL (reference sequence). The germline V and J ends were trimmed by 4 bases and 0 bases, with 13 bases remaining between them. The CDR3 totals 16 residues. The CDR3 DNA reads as TGTGCCAGCAGCCCCCCGGAAGCCTACTCCTACAATGAGCAGTTCTTC. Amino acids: CASSPPEAYSYNEQFF.